The 21 T cell receptor beta chains in this list originate from one sample, sequenced in a study of T cells in Graves' hyperthyroidism and ophthalmopathy. Regions amplified from RNA transcripts were the TCR beta CDR3 regions. TCR CDR3 underwent first-round RT-PCR with the HTBI primer set. TCRdb reprocessed the multiplex PCR reads via MiXCR and lists one record per CDR3 protein. The sample includes around 500,000 distinct CDR3 sequences, 16% of them seen just once. The sequenced material came from blood. All receptors come from a woman aged 25-40 years with Graves' ophthalmopathy.

This clonotype was recorded once. The chain carries TRBV10-3 and TRBJ2-7; D could derive from TRBD1 or TRBD2 (5 bases each). The germline V gene encodes CDR1 ENHRY and CDR2 SYGVKD. CDR3 length equals 15 residues. The ends were cut back, 0 bases at V and 5 bases at J, with 14 bases in the middle. For the CDR3, the DNA is TGTGCCATCAGTGAGTCGGCGCCGGGGCTCCACGAGCAGTACTTC. Encoded protein: CAISESAPGLHEQYF.

This rearrangement joins TRBV4-3 to TRBJ2-2, with 8 bases aligning to TRBD2. The CDR3 has 16 residues. Trimming cost V 0 bases and J 5 bases; bases outside gene matches: 5. Germline lookup yields CDR1 LGHNA and CDR2 YSLEER. DNA of the CDR3: TGCGCCAGCAGCCAAGAAATACGGGGGGGGACCGGGGAGCTGTTTTTT. Translation: CASSQEIRGGTGELFF.

This clonotype was seen only a few times. The J gene is TRBJ2-7, the V gene TRBV19; D may be TRBD1 (6 bases). The CDR3 has 14 amino acids. CDR1 and CDR2 (germline): LNHDA, SQIVND (reference sequence). Trimming removed 3 bases at V and 7 bases at J, with 16 bases between. The CDR3 nucleotides are TGTGCCAGTAGTATCAGGGGACAAACAGGGGAGCAGTACTTC. It specifies CASSIRGQTGEQYF.

This clonotype was seen at least ten times. The chain has TRBV5-1 and TRBJ2-1; no firm D call. Per the germline V gene, CDR1 is SGHRS and CDR2 is YFSETQ. V was pared by 0 bases and J by 4 bases, with 5 bases between. This CDR3 has 13 residues. The CDR3 is CASSLVEYNEQFF. The DNA for the CDR3 is TGCGCCAGCAGCTTGGTTGAATACAATGAGCAGTTCTTC.

This clonotype was recorded a few times. This chain connects TRBV15 to TRBJ2-3, with a possible D match to TRBD1 (6 bases). In germline, CDR1 is LNHNV, CDR2 YYDKDF (reference sequence). Trimming took 6 bases from V and 2 from J, leaving 9 bases between them. CDR3 length: 13 residues. The CDR3 DNA reads TGTGCCACCAGTCGGACAGTCACAGATACGCAGTATTTT. It yields the protein CATSRTVTDTQYF. Supplemented by reference TRBV15 and TRBJ2-3, the full variable domain reads DAMVIQNPRYQVTQFGKPVTLSCSQTLNHNVMYWYQQKSSQAPKLLFHYYDKDFNNEADTPDNFQSRRPNTSFCFLDIRSPGLGDTAMYLCATSRTVTDTQYFGPGTRLTVL.

This clonotype was seen at least ten times. V usage is TRBV7-2 and J usage is TRBJ2-5; maybe TRBD2 (5 bases). The V end lost 7 bases, the J end lost 5 bases, and 17 bases lay between the germline ends. Germline V gene sequence: CDR1 SGHTA, CDR2 FQGNSA. The CDR3 spans 14 residues. In nucleotides, the CDR3 is TGTGCCAGCACCCCCCGTGAGAGGAGGGAGACCCAGTACTTC. This encodes CASTPRERRETQYF.

This clonotype has just a few counts. The chain couples TRBV30 to TRBJ2-3; 7 bases map to TRBD2. CDR3 length equals 15 residues. The V gene end was trimmed by 2 bases and the J gene end by 4 bases; junction bases not matched to a gene: 9. Germline-derived CDR1 and CDR2 are GTSNPN and SVGIG (reference sequence). CDR3 amino acids: CAWSFSSGWADTQYF. As DNA, the CDR3 is TGTGCCTGGAGTTTTTCTAGCGGATGGGCAGATACGCAGTATTTT. Based on the CDR3 plus reference TRBV30 and TRBJ2-3, the full variable domain is SQTIHQWPATLVQPVGSPLSLECTVEGTSNPNLYWYRQAAGRGLQLLFYSVGIGQISSEVPQNLSASRPQDRQFILSSKKLLLSDSGFYLCAWSFSSGWADTQYFGPGTRLTVL.

This clonotype came up many times. The rearrangement links TRBV6-6 to TRBJ1-1; D perhaps matches TRBD1 (5 bases). Between the trimmed V and J ends, which lost 0 bases and 2 bases, there was a span of 10 bases. The CDR3 extends over 15 amino acids. Germline CDR1 and CDR2: MNHNY and SVGAGI (reference sequence). The CDR3 region has the DNA TGTGCCAGCAGTTACTCGGGAGGGGAAAACACTGAAGCTTTCTTT. This encodes CASSYSGGENTEAFF.

This clonotype was found many times. This chain uses TRBV3-1 with TRBJ2-6; D not resolved. V lost 1 base and J lost 0, with 7 bases in between. In germline, CDR1 is LGHDT, CDR2 YNNKEL (reference sequence). The CDR3 runs to 16 residues. The CDR3 sequence is CASSQVLGSGANVLTF. The CDR3 coding sequence is TGTGCCAGCAGCCAAGTCCTAGGCTCTGGGGCCAACGTCCTGACTTTC.

This clonotype came up many times. The J gene is TRBJ2-2, the V gene TRBV2; possible D gene TRBD2, 6 bases. Per the germline V gene, CDR1 is SNHLY and CDR2 is FYNNEI. The germline V and J ends were trimmed by 2 bases and 6 bases, with 16 bases remaining between them. This CDR3 is built from 16 residues. Here the CDR3 DNA reads TGTGCCAGCAGTGAAAAGACTAGGAGCTCCGCCGGGGAGCTGTTTTTT. It codes for CASSEKTRSSAGELFF.

This clonotype was recorded at least ten times. The rearrangement links TRBV4-3 to TRBJ2-5; D remains ambiguous. The CDR3 is 15 amino acids. Germline CDR1 LGHNA, CDR2 YSLEER. V was shortened by 0 bases and J by 1 base, with 9 bases between the two germline ends. The CDR3 bases are TGCGCCAGCAGCCAAGATTTTCCGAGCCAAGAGACCCAGTACTTC. This sequence encodes CASSQDFPSQETQYF.

The chain carries TRBV7-8 and TRBJ2-3, with D possibly TRBD2 on 7 matching bases. This CDR3 contains 17 residues. With 5 bases removed from V and 6 bases from J, the gap between germline ends came to 24 bases. The germline CDR1 and CDR2 sequences are SGHVS and FQNEAQ. The CDR3 DNA sequence: TGTGCCAGCAGCCCGAGGGCAGGGGTGGCGGGAGAGGATACGCAGTATTTT. Its translation: CASSPRAGVAGEDTQYF.

This chain uses TRBV2 with TRBJ2-3; possibly TRBD1 for D (5 bases). The germline gives CDR1 SNHLY, CDR2 FYNNEI. V shed 6 bases and J shed 0 bases, with 10 bases lying between them. The CDR3 has 14 amino acids. Written as DNA, the CDR3 is TGTGCCAGCAGGACAGTTACTAGCACAGATACGCAGTATTTT. Protein product: CASRTVTSTDTQYF.

A remark on this clonotype: Since a much larger clone is just one base distant, this may be a read error. V usage is TRBV24-1 and J usage is TRBJ2-5; perhaps TRBD1 as D (6 bases). The CDR3 is 13 amino acids. V dropped 9 bases and J dropped 1 base, with 11 bases sitting between them. Germline V gene sequence: CDR1 KGHDR, CDR2 SFDVKD. CDR3 in DNA: TGTGCCACCTCACGGGACATCCAAGAGACCCAGTACTTC. This sequence encodes CATSRDIQETQYF.

This clonotype showed up many times. The chain employs TRBV7-2 and TRBJ2-7; 7 bases align to TRBD1. Germline trimming cut 0 bases from V and 3 bases from J; bases unmatched to any gene: 5. CDR1 is SGHTA and CDR2 is FQGNSA in the germline V gene. The CDR3 runs 15 residues. The CDR3 DNA reads as TGTGCCAGCAGCTTAGCTGGGACAGTTAACTACGAGCAGTACTTC. Protein: CASSLAGTVNYEQYF.

This clonotype was recorded a few times. The rearrangement links TRBV7-9 to TRBJ2-4, with TRBD1 matching over 9 bases. The CDR3 spans 17 residues. Germline trimming cut 4 bases from V and 1 base from J; bases unmatched to any gene: 8. The germline gives CDR1 SEHNR, CDR2 FQNEAQ (reference sequence). CDR3 region: CASSYPQGAGAKNIQYF. For the CDR3, the DNA is TGTGCCAGCAGCTACCCACAGGGGGCAGGGGCCAAAAACATTCAGTACTTC.

This clonotype has ten or more counts. The J gene is TRBJ2-3, the V gene TRBV7-9, with D perhaps being TRBD1 or TRBD2 (7 bases each). This CDR3 spans 17 amino acids. CDR1 is SEHNR, CDR2 FQNEAQ, per germline (reference sequence). Trimming took off 4 bases at V and 2 bases at J, with 19 bases between the two ends. Here the CDR3 DNA reads TGTGCCAGCAGCTCCTCTACGACAGGGAGGGACACAGATACGCAGTATTTT. Translating gives CASSSSTTGRDTDTQYF.

The chain is built from TRBV5-1 and TRBJ2-7; D is unresolved. Germline V gives CDR1 SGHRS, CDR2 YFSETQ. The ends were cut back, 7 bases at V and 1 base at J, with 15 bases in the middle. CDR3 size: 14 residues. CDR3 residues: CASAQVGGSYEQYF. The DNA for the CDR3 is TGCGCCAGCGCTCAAGTAGGTGGGTCCTACGAGCAGTACTTC.

This clonotype occurred a few times. The chain is built from TRBV11-2 and TRBJ1-2; unclear D gene. Germline CDR1 is SGHAT and CDR2 is FQNNGV. Trimming shortened V by 1 base and J by 8 bases, and 14 bases separated the two germline ends. The CDR3 covers 14 residues. The CDR3 DNA follows: TGTGCCAGCAGCTTAGTACCCCCCTACGGAGGCTACACCTTC. Translating gives CASSLVPPYGGYTF. The full variable domain, rest sourced from reference TRBV11-2 and TRBJ1-2, is EAGVAQSPRYKIIEKRQSVAFWCNPISGHATLYWYQQILGQGPKLLIQFQNNGVVDDSQLPKDRFSAERLKGVDSTLKIQPAKLEDSAVYLCASSLVPPYGGYTFGSGTRLTVV.

CDR3: CASSLTFTTEAFF. The CDR3 bases are TGTGCCAGCAGCTTGACCTTCACCACTGAAGCTTTCTTT. The chain links TRBV5-5 to TRBJ1-1, with no clear D. CDR3 length: 13 amino acids. In germline, CDR1 is SGHKS, CDR2 YYEKEE (reference sequence). Between the trimmed V and J ends, which lost 1 base and 4 bases, there was a span of 8 bases.

This clonotype was counted at least ten times. V and J are TRBV24-1 and TRBJ2-7; D is tentatively TRBD1 or TRBD2 (6 bases each). Germline assignment: CDR1 KGHDR and CDR2 SFDVKD. The CDR3 has 14 residues. The V and J ends lost 4 bases and 4 bases respectively, with 13 bases between them. In nucleotides, the CDR3 is TGTGCCACCAGTGACCGTACAGGGACTTACGAGCAGTACTTC. Protein sequence: CATSDRTGTYEQYF.